A selection of T cell receptor beta chains follows, all from one sample in a study of T cell responses to AZD1222 COVID-19 vaccine. Produced via immunoSEQ multiplex PCR; TCRdb's table is partial and in-frame only. The sample yields 110,000 to 150,000 clones, about 92% seen once. The sample here was peripheral blood, taken 28 days after the second AZD1222 dose. These receptors were collected from an adult who received the AZD1222 COVID-19 vaccine. The CDR3 runs from the conserved cysteine through the conserved F or W. D genes are given only for firm matches. Expanded clones get a size class; other rows say once, few or many, or leave the size out.

j_call clone_size v_call d_call cdr3_aa cdr3_nt
TRBJ2-6 . TRBV28 . CASSLGGGGANVLTF TGTGCCAGCAGTTTAGGGGGCGGTGGGGCCAACGTCCTGACTTTC
TRBJ2-3 . TRBV9 TRBD2 CASSGRESGTRTDTQYF TGTGCCAGCAGCGGACGCGAATCCGGGACTAGAACAGATACGCAGTATTTT
TRBJ1-1 . TRBV27 . CASSLSGRLNTEAFF TGTGCCAGCAGTTTATCCGGGCGGCTAAACACTGAAGCTTTCTTT
TRBJ2-7 . TRBV2 . CASSHGTSYEQYF TGTGCCAGCAGTCATGGGACCTCCTACGAGCAGTACTTC
TRBJ1-1 . TRBV28 . CATQGPGSPNTEAFF TGTGCCACCCAGGGTCCCGGGAGCCCTAACACTGAAGCTTTCTTT
TRBJ2-7 . TRBV14 . CASSQSTEQYF TGTGCCAGCAGCCAGAGTACCGAGCAGTACTTC
TRBJ2-1 . TRBV27 TRBD1 CASSLGQNNEQFF TGTGCCAGCAGTCTGGGACAGAACAATGAGCAGTTCTTC
TRBJ1-3 . TRBV7-9 . CASSLAGQANSGNTIYF TGTGCCAGCAGCTTAGCAGGTCAGGCCAACTCTGGAAACACCATATATTTT
TRBJ2-7 . TRBV19 TRBD2 CASSLLAGGPTKSYEQYF TGTGCCAGTAGTCTCCTAGCGGGAGGGCCGACGAAGTCCTACGAGCAGTACTTC
TRBJ2-1 . TRBV7-9 TRBD2 CASSFGSSGTNNEQFF TGTGCCAGCAGCTTTGGGTCTAGCGGGACTAACAATGAGCAGTTCTTC
TRBJ2-5 . TRBV29-1 TRBD1 CSAPGQGWETQYF TGCAGCGCTCCGGGACAGGGCTGGGAGACCCAGTACTTC
TRBJ1-1 . TRBV30 . CAWGWGLNTEAFF TGTGCCTGGGGGTGGGGATTGAACACTGAAGCTTTCTTT
TRBJ2-3 . TRBV6-5 . CATNREGVRGDTQYF TGTGCTACCAATCGAGAAGGCGTAAGGGGGGATACGCAGTATTTT
TRBJ1-1 . TRBV5-1 . CASSPLPPREATEAFF TGCGCCAGCAGCCCCCTCCCCCCACGGGAAGCCACTGAAGCTTTCTTT
TRBJ2-2 . TRBV4-3 . CASSQEGQGVAGELFF TGCGCCAGCAGCCAAGAGGGGCAGGGTGTAGCCGGGGAGCTGTTTTTT
TRBJ1-3 . TRBV3-1/TRBV3-2 . CASSPQGNTIYF TGTGCCAGCAGCCCTCAGGGAAACACCATATATTTT
TRBJ2-7 . TRBV3-1/TRBV3-2 TRBD1 CASSQTGEQYF TGTGCCAGCAGCCAGACAGGGGAGCAGTACTTC
TRBJ1-5 . TRBV19 . CASSIDLGIQPQHF TGTGCCAGTAGTATTGATTTGGGAATTCAGCCCCAGCATTTT
TRBJ1-2 . TRBV7-9 . CASSSLGDPLWLHF TGTGCCAGCAGCTCCCTGGGGGATCCTCTATGGCTGCACTTC
TRBJ2-1 once TRBV28 TRBD2 CASTRGTSGYNEQFF TGTGCCAGCACCCGGGGGACTAGCGGATACAATGAGCAGTTCTTC
TRBJ1-2 . TRBV28 . CASSPSGNYGYTF TGTGCCAGCAGTCCTTCCGGGAACTATGGCTACACCTTC
TRBJ2-4 medium-sized TRBV2 . CASSEKGPAKNIQYF TGTGCCAGCAGTGAGAAGGGCCCAGCCAAAAACATTCAGTACTTC
TRBJ2-1 . TRBV27 . CASSKDISYNEQFF TGTGCCAGCAGTAAGGACATCTCCTACAATGAGCAGTTCTTC
TRBJ1-1 . TRBV28 . CASKTGANTEAFF TGTGCCAGCAAAACGGGGGCGAACACTGAAGCTTTCTTT
TRBJ1-1 . TRBV13 . CASSLARTALSTEAFF TGTGCCAGCAGCTTAGCTAGGACGGCTTTGAGCACTGAAGCTTTCTTT
TRBJ1-1 . TRBV18 . CASSPQDQQMNTEAFF TGTGCCAGCTCACCACAGGACCAACAAATGAACACTGAAGCTTTCTTT
TRBJ2-7 once TRBV10-3 TRBD1 CAISDRDRTLVTYEQYF TGTGCCATCAGTGACCGGGACAGAACTTTAGTAACCTACGAGCAGTACTTC
TRBJ1-2 . TRBV29-1 . CSVEDTGYGYTF TGCAGCGTTGAAGACACGGGCTATGGCTACACCTTC
TRBJ1-5 once TRBV7-9 . CASSLARGGQPQHF TGTGCCAGCAGCTTAGCAAGGGGGGGTCAGCCCCAGCATTTT
TRBJ2-7 . TRBV30 . CAWVKEDNPYEQYF TGTGCCTGGGTAAAAGAGGATAATCCCTACGAGCAGTACTTC
TRBJ2-1 . TRBV30 . CAWSVYSYNEQFF TGTGCCTGGAGTGTATACAGTTACAATGAGCAGTTCTTC
TRBJ2-5 . TRBV5-1 TRBD1 CASSITGVETQYF TGCGCCAGCAGCATTACAGGGGTAGAGACCCAGTACTTC
TRBJ2-1 . TRBV2 . CASSFKPYNEQFF TGTGCCAGCAGTTTTAAACCATACAATGAGCAGTTCTTC
TRBJ1-1 . TRBV4-2 . CASSRRDEAFF TGTGCCAGCAGCCGCCGGGATGAAGCTTTCTTT
TRBJ1-1 . TRBV15 TRBD1 CATSDQGAGNTEAFF TGTGCCACCAGCGACCAGGGGGCGGGGAACACTGAAGCTTTCTTT
TRBJ2-2 . TRBV7-2 . CASSLSGGTGGLFF TGTGCCAGCAGCTTATCCGGGGGCACCGGGGGGCTGTTTTTT
TRBJ2-6 . TRBV19 TRBD2 CASSTIAGGPALSGANVLTF TGTGCCAGTAGTACCATAGCGGGAGGGCCGGCCTTGAGTGGGGCCAACGTCCTGACTTTC
TRBJ2-2 once TRBV9 . CASSVVQSGELFF TGTGCCAGCAGCGTAGTCCAGTCAGGGGAGCTGTTTTTT
TRBJ2-7 . TRBV18 TRBD1 CASSRQGDPYEQYF TGTGCCAGCTCACGGCAGGGGGACCCGTACGAGCAGTACTTC
TRBJ2-1 . TRBV7-7 TRBD1 CASSPGQGSYNEQFF TGTGCCAGCAGCCCGGGACAGGGGTCCTACAATGAGCAGTTCTTC
TRBJ2-1 . TRBV7-9 TRBD1 CASSLTGVYNEQFF TGTGCCAGCAGCTTAACAGGGGTCTACAATGAGCAGTTCTTC
TRBJ2-1 . TRBV6-5 . CASSLTGIARNEQFF TGTGCCAGCAGCCTCACAGGGATCGCTCGGAATGAGCAGTTCTTC
TRBJ2-1 . TRBV24-1 TRBD2 CATSDLGASGRIEQFF TGTGCCACCAGTGATTTGGGGGCTAGCGGGAGGATTGAGCAGTTCTTC
TRBJ1-3 . TRBV5-6 TRBD1 CASSGQGVGNTIYF TGTGCCAGCAGCGGACAGGGGGTTGGAAACACCATATATTTT
TRBJ1-2 . TRBV4-1 TRBD1 CASSQSPGQQANYGYTF TGCGCCAGCAGCCAATCGCCGGGACAGCAAGCTAACTATGGCTACACCTTC
TRBJ2-7 . TRBV5-1 . CASSQTGTPEDEQYF TGCGCCAGCAGCCAGACCGGGACGCCCGAGGACGAGCAGTACTTC
TRBJ2-2 . TRBV7-2 . CASSLGGATNTGELFF TGTGCCAGCAGCTTAGGGGGGGCAACGAACACCGGGGAGCTGTTTTTT
TRBJ2-7 . TRBV11-3 TRBD2 CASSLTPGLAGAEQYF TGTGCCAGCAGCTTAACCCCGGGACTAGCGGGAGCCGAGCAGTACTTC
TRBJ1-5 . TRBV19 . CASTRTASNQPQHF TGTGCCAGTACCAGGACAGCTAGCAATCAGCCCCAGCATTTT
TRBJ1-6 . TRBV27 TRBD1 CASSRGQGPNSPLHF TGTGCCAGCAGCCGAGGACAGGGGCCTAATTCACCCCTCCACTTT
TRBJ1-4 . TRBV28 TRBD1 CASITGGSGEKLFF TGTGCCAGCATAACAGGGGGTTCGGGTGAAAAACTGTTTTTT